This TCR beta chain was observed in a study of T cells after yellow fever vaccination. At least ten counts were recorded for this clonotype. As yet, its antigen is unknown. Overall study results and limits: Researchers noted that a small share of clonotypes showed up in both CD4 and CD8 compartments. A secondary response was less intense yet reached its peak sooner, at day 5 versus 15.

From the 5' RACE reads, TCRdb called clonotypes with MiXCR, one entry per CDR3 protein. The repertoire holds some 110,000 distinct CDR3 sequences, with approximately 7% as singletons. The starting material was CD4+ T cells sorted from PBMCs, obtained 9 to 11 days after the first yellow fever vaccination. This receptor was taken from a man younger than 35 who received the YFV17D yellow fever vaccine.

CDR3 sequence (DNA): TGTGCCAGCAGCTTGGGGTTCGGGGGAAGCTCCTACAATGAGCAGTTCTTC. It specifies CASSLGFGGSSYNEQFF. The rearrangement joins TRBV7-3 to TRBJ2-1; D might be TRBD2 (6 bases). The CDR3 covers 17 residues. The germline CDR1 and CDR2 sequences are SGHTA and FQGTGA. V dropped 3 bases and J dropped 0 bases, with 15 bases sitting between them. Full variable domain (remainder filled in from reference TRBV7-3 and TRBJ2-1): GAGVSQTPSNKVTEKGKYVELRCDPISGHTALYWYRQSLGQGPEFLIYFQGTGAADDSGLPNDRFFAVRPEGSVSTLKIQRTERGDSAVYLCASSLGFGGSSYNEQFFGPGTRLTVL.